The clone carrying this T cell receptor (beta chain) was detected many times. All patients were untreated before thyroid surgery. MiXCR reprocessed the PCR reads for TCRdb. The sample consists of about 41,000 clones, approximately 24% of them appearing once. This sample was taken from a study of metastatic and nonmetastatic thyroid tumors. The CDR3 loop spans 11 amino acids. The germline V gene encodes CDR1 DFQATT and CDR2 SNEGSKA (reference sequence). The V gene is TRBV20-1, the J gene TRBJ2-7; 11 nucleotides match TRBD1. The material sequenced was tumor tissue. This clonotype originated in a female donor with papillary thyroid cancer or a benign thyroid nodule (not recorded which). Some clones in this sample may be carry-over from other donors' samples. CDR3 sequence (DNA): TGCAGCACAGGGACAGGGGGGCAACAGTACTTC. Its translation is CSTGTGGQQYF.